These 23 T cell receptor beta chains originate from one sample sequenced in a study of T cell responses to AZD1222 COVID-19 vaccine. TCRdb's copy holds only in-frame clones and misses some; the assay was immunoSEQ multiplex PCR. The sample contains about 140,000 clones, approximately 90% of which appear only once. The material was peripheral blood, obtained on day 0 of AZD1222 vaccination. Every receptor here comes from an adult in good health.

The J gene is TRBJ1-2, the V gene TRBV27, with D unclear. The CDR3 is made up of 15 amino acids. The V gene lost 4 bases and the J gene lost 6 bases, with 18 bases spanning the gap. From germline, CDR1 is MNHEY and CDR2 SMNVEV (reference sequence). CDR3 region: CASSSPALGRDGYTF. The DNA for the CDR3 is TGTGCCAGCAGTTCACCCGCATTGGGCCGGGATGGCTACACCTTC.

This clone was detected a few times. The chain employs TRBV3-1 (or the pseudogene TRBV3-2) and TRBJ1-2; possibly TRBD1 for D (5 bases). Germline V gene lookup returns CDR1 LGHDT and CDR2 YNNKEL (reference sequence). The CDR3 covers 15 residues. Between the trimmed V and J ends, which lost 2 bases and 4 bases, there was a span of 14 bases. The CDR3 region is CASSQLVGTGYGYTF. DNA for the CDR3: TGTGCCAGCAGCCAACTTGTAGGGACGGGCTATGGCTACACCTTC.

The gene calls are TRBV2 and TRBJ1-2; the D gene is possibly TRBD1 (5 bases). Trimming stripped 4 bases from V and 6 bases from J, with 9 bases between. Germline CDR1 SNHLY, CDR2 FYNNEI. This CDR3 has 12 amino acids. The CDR3 DNA follows: TGTGCCAGCAGTGTGAAGGGGCATGGCTACACCTTC. Translation gives CASSVKGHGYTF.

This clone was observed once. The rearrangement uses TRBV5-1 and TRBJ1-2; D gene unclear. With 2 bases removed from V and 1 base from J, the gap between germline ends came to 12 bases. The CDR3 extends over 15 amino acids. Germline CDR1 is SGHRS and CDR2 is YFSETQ. CDR3 sequence: CASSFEGTINYGYTF. Here the CDR3 DNA reads TGCGCCAGCAGCTTTGAGGGCACCATTAACTATGGCTACACCTTC.

This clone was picked up one time. This rearrangement joins TRBV24-1 to TRBJ1-4; the D gene is possibly TRBD1 (5 bases). This CDR3 contains 12 residues. The V end lost 5 bases, the J end lost 5 bases, and 5 bases lay between the germline ends. Germline loops: CDR1 KGHDR, CDR2 SFDVKD. CDR3 nucleotides: TGTGCCACCAGTGGGGACAATGAAAAACTGTTTTTT. Encoded protein: CATSGDNEKLFF.

Concerning this clone itself: Other nucleotide sequences in the sample specify the same CDR3. The chain recombines TRBV6-6 with TRBJ1-5; D uncertain. Per germline, CDR1 MNHNY and CDR2 SVGAGI (reference sequence). Deletions cut 8 bases from V and 0 bases from J, with 8 bases between. This CDR3 has 13 residues. Here the CDR3 DNA reads TGTGCCAGCTCACCGGATAGCAATCAGCCCCAGCATTTT. Its protein product is CASSPDSNQPQHF.

This clone was seen only once. The V and J genes are TRBV7-9 and TRBJ1-2; D is perhaps TRBD1 (5 bases). The CDR3 is 17 residues long. Per germline, CDR1 SEHNR and CDR2 FQNEAQ (reference sequence). The V and J ends lost 0 bases and 0 bases respectively, with 14 bases between them. The CDR3 loop reads CASSLAFGGVANYGYTF. CDR3 in DNA: TGTGCCAGCAGCTTAGCGTTCGGAGGGGTTGCTAACTATGGCTACACCTTC.

This chain joins TRBV19 and TRBJ1-4; D not resolved. Germline CDR1 reads LNHDA; CDR2 reads SQIVND (reference sequence). V lost 5 bases and J 8 bases, leaving 24 bases between the germline ends. There are 17 residues in the CDR3. CDR3 sequence: CASSAYLFDISGEKLFF. CDR3 DNA sequence: TGTGCCAGTAGTGCCTACCTTTTTGATATTTCAGGCGAAAAACTGTTTTTT. The full variable domain, with the rest looked up from reference TRBV19 and TRBJ1-4, is DGGITQSPKYLFRKEGQNVTLSCEQNLNHDAMYWYRQDPGQGLRLIYYSQIVNDFQKGDIAEGYSVSREKKESFPLTVTSAQKNPTAFYLCASSAYLFDISGEKLFFGSGTQLSVL.

The rearrangement links TRBV7-3 to TRBJ2-3, with 11 bases identical to TRBD2. Germline V gives CDR1 SGHTA, CDR2 FQGTGA. CDR3 length: 15 amino acids. Germline trimming cut 5 bases from V and 1 base from J; bases unmatched to any gene: 2. CDR3 sequence (DNA): TGTGCCAGCAGCCATAGCGGGAGGGGCACAGATACGCAGTATTTT. Translation: CASSHSGRGTDTQYF. Drawing the rest from reference TRBV7-3 and TRBJ2-3, the complete variable domain is GAGVSQTPSNKVTEKGKYVELRCDPISGHTALYWYRQSLGQGPEFLIYFQGTGAADDSGLPNDRFFAVRPEGSVSTLKIQRTERGDSAVYLCASSHSGRGTDTQYFGPGTRLTVL.

CDR3 amino acids: CASSLGALAGNTGELFF. DNA of the CDR3: TGCGCCAGCAGCTTGGGGGCACTAGCGGGGAACACCGGGGAGCTGTTTTTT. V is TRBV5-1 and J is TRBJ2-2, with TRBD2 matching 9 bases. This CDR3 has 17 residues. The germline CDR1 and CDR2 sequences are SGHRS and YFSETQ. Trimming removed 0 bases from V and 1 base from J; junction bases left unmatched: 4.

CDR3 sequence: CASSTLGSYNEQFF. The CDR3 DNA reads TGTGCCAGTAGTACCCTCGGTAGCTACAATGAGCAGTTCTTC. The gene calls are TRBV19 and TRBJ2-1, with D unclear. CDR3 length equals 14 residues. The germline V and J ends were trimmed by 4 bases and 3 bases, with 10 bases remaining between them. Germline V CDR1 and CDR2: LNHDA, SQIVND (reference sequence). The full variable domain, in which reference TRBV19 and TRBJ2-1 provide the parts outside the CDR3, is DGGITQSPKYLFRKEGQNVTLSCEQNLNHDAMYWYRQDPGQGLRLIYYSQIVNDFQKGDIAEGYSVSREKKESFPLTVTSAQKNPTAFYLCASSTLGSYNEQFFGPGTRLTVL.

This clone was detected only once. The chain has TRBV12-5 and TRBJ2-1, with 10 bases aligning to TRBD2. V lost 0 bases and J lost 1; bases outside the gene matches: 3. CDR1 is LGHNT and CDR2 is FRNRAP in the germline V gene. This CDR3 has 17 amino acids. In nucleotides, the CDR3 is TGTGCTAGTGGTTTGGTACTAGCGGGGCCATCCTACAATGAGCAGTTCTTC. Encoded protein: CASGLVLAGPSYNEQFF. The full variable domain, rest sourced from reference TRBV12-5 and TRBJ2-1, is DARVTQTPRHKVTEMGQEVTMRCQPILGHNTVFWYRQTMMQGLELLAYFRNRAPLDDSGMPKDRFSAEMPDATLATLKIQPSEPRDSAVYFCASGLVLAGPSYNEQFFGPGTRLTVL.

A remark on this clone: At one boundary the junction diverges from the germline segment, which might be a read error. This chain connects TRBV7-4 to TRBJ2-7; a possible D gene is TRBD2 (5 bases). In germline, CDR1 is SGHVT, CDR2 SQSDAQ. The CDR3 is 16 amino acids. This chain's CDR3 is CASSVAKVGSPYEQYF. CDR3 in DNA: TGTGCCAGCAGCGTAGCTAAGGTGGGGAGCCCCTACGAGCAGTACTTC.

The chain carries TRBV7-6 and TRBJ2-7, with 8 positions matching TRBD1. Germline assignment: CDR1 SGHVS and CDR2 FNYEAQ. With 3 bases clipped from V and 0 bases from J, the junction kept 13 bases outside the gene matches. This CDR3 contains 18 residues. The chain's CDR3 is CASSFPAGTGYNSYEQYF. CDR3 nucleotide sequence: TGTGCCAGCAGCTTCCCCGCCGGGACAGGATATAACTCCTACGAGCAGTACTTC.

The chain combines TRBV5-6 with TRBJ1-1; D unclear. Germline V CDR1 and CDR2: SGHDT, YYEEEE. The CDR3 length is 14 residues. Trimming took off 2 bases at V and 3 bases at J, with 11 bases between the two ends. The CDR3 is CASSFYNRDTEAFF. CDR3 nucleotide sequence: TGTGCCAGCAGCTTCTATAATAGAGACACTGAAGCTTTCTTT.

The rearrangement uses TRBV3-1 (or the pseudogene TRBV3-2) and TRBJ2-6, with D uncertain. Trimming stripped 2 bases from V and 2 bases from J, with 10 bases between. CDR3 length equals 16 residues. From germline, CDR1 is LGHDT and CDR2 YNNKEL (reference sequence). The CDR3 region is CASSQRVGTGANVLTF. The CDR3 DNA sequence: TGTGCCAGCAGCCAAAGGGTTGGGACTGGGGCCAACGTCCTGACTTTC.

J is TRBJ2-3 and V is TRBV6-5; 10 positions match TRBD1. Germline lookup yields CDR1 MNHEY and CDR2 SVGAGI. This CDR3 contains 13 residues. V lost 8 bases to trimming and J lost 2 bases; unmatched junction nucleotides: 1. This CDR3 reads CASGTGVTDTQYF. The CDR3 nucleotides are TGTGCCAGCGGGACAGGGGTCACAGATACGCAGTATTTT.

This chain joins TRBV30 and TRBJ2-5; a weak D match, TRBD1 (6 bases). The CDR3 totals 15 residues. Between the trimmed V and J ends, which lost 0 bases and 2 bases, there was a span of 13 bases. Germline CDR1 and CDR2: GTSNPN and SVGIG (reference sequence). Here the CDR3 reads CAWSVLGTTQETQYF. CDR3 bases: TGTGCCTGGAGTGTACTCGGGACAACGCAAGAGACCCAGTACTTC. Complete variable domain (other parts from reference TRBV30 and TRBJ2-5): SQTIHQWPATLVQPVGSPLSLECTVEGTSNPNLYWYRQAAGRGLQLLFYSVGIGQISSEVPQNLSASRPQDRQFILSSKKLLLSDSGFYLCAWSVLGTTQETQYFGPGTRLLVL.

The chain is built from TRBV6-6 and TRBJ2-3; no firm D call. Trimming took off 4 bases at V and 4 bases at J, with 6 bases between the two ends. Germline V lookup: CDR1 MNHNY, CDR2 SVGAGI (reference sequence). The CDR3 runs 12 residues. This CDR3 reads CASSFSADTQYF. CDR3 coding DNA: TGTGCCAGCAGTTTTTCAGCAGATACGCAGTATTTT.

This chain uses TRBV6-2 or TRBV6-3 with TRBJ2-1, with a possible D match to TRBD1 (5 bases). CDR1 MNHEY and CDR2 SVGEGT come from the germline V gene. This CDR3 is 12 amino acids long. Trimming took off 5 bases at V and 6 bases at J, with 8 bases between the two ends. CDR3 loop: CASSRQSNEQFF. The CDR3 DNA follows: TGTGCCAGCAGTCGACAGTCCAATGAGCAGTTCTTC.

This clone was seen once. The chain couples TRBV5-6 to TRBJ2-1, with TRBD2 matching 13 bases. Germline V gene sequence: CDR1 SGHDT, CDR2 YYEEEE. The ends lost 3 bases at V and 8 bases at J; junction bases unmatched: 8. The CDR3 spans 16 residues. Written as DNA, the CDR3 is TGTGCCAGCAGCTGGGAGACTAGCGGGAGGAAGTATGAGCAGTTCTTC. As protein: CASSWETSGRKYEQFF.

V gene TRBV5-8 combines with J gene TRBJ1-1; no reliable D call. Trimming removed 0 bases at V and 1 base at J, with 10 bases between. CDR3 length: 15 amino acids. Looked up from germline, CDR1 is SGHTS and CDR2 is YDEGEE. CDR3 amino acids: CASSLGARRNTEAFF. The CDR3 DNA follows: TGTGCCAGCAGCTTGGGAGCCAGGCGGAACACTGAAGCTTTCTTT.

In its sample, this clone was seen a few times. V and J are TRBV29-1 and TRBJ1-2; D gene unclear. From germline, CDR1 is SQVTM and CDR2 ANQGSEA. Trimming took off 7 bases at V and 8 bases at J, with 17 bases between the two ends. The CDR3 contains 12 residues. CDR3 residues: CSGVWELWGYTF. In DNA form, the CDR3 reads TGCAGCGGGGTCTGGGAACTATGGGGCTACACCTTC.